This paragraph covers one T cell receptor beta chain sequence. These data are taken from a study of shared clonotypes between healthy human individuals. The donor population consisted of healthy HIV-negative adults with no recent acute infections or vaccinations. The CDR3 consists of 15 residues. CDR1 is SGHTS and CDR2 is YDEGEE in the germline V gene. Trimming left V 6 bases short and J 8 bases short, with 20 bases between. The assay was immunoSEQ multiplex PCR, and TCRdb's table has in-frame clones only and misses some. The profile shows millions of clones, more than 80% of them singletons. This receptor was taken from a man younger than 35 in good health. Some clones in this sample may be carry-over from other donors' samples. This chain connects TRBV5-8 to TRBJ1-4; D is undetermined. Specimen: naive CD4+ T cells from PBMCs. This sample's subset: CD45RA+ positively selected. DNA of the CDR3: TGTGCCAGCACGATTGGGAGGGAAGGGATCGAAAAACTGTTTTTT. Its protein product is CASTIGREGIEKLFF.